The next 14 T cell receptor beta chains were all read from a single sample in a study of identical twins. TCRdb processed the 5' RACE reads anew with MiXCR; each CDR3 protein has one entry. This sample has roughly 710,000 distinct CDR3 sequences, with around 6% found just once. The material sequenced was naive T cells sorted from blood. The source of these receptors is a man between 18 and 35 years old in good health.

This chain links TRBV5-1 with TRBJ1-5; no firm D call. CDR3 length: 13 amino acids. From germline, CDR1 is SGHRS and CDR2 YFSETQ. V was trimmed by 4 bases and J by 6 bases, leaving 11 bases between them. Written as DNA, the CDR3 is TGCGCCAGCAGCCCCGCTGACGGTCAGCCCCAGCATTTT. Translated: CASSPADGQPQHF.

This clonotype came up a few times. V usage is TRBV20-1 and J usage is TRBJ2-5; TRBD2 matches 7 bases. Losses at the gene ends were 8 bases for V and 5 bases for J; bases not matched to a gene: 11. Germline V gene lookup returns CDR1 DFQATT and CDR2 SNEGSKA (reference sequence). The CDR3 contains 13 residues. The CDR3 nucleotides are TGCAGTAAACTAGCGACCCTAGGGGAGACCCAGTACTTC. It codes for CSKLATLGETQYF.

Many counts were recorded for this clonotype. The chain employs TRBV10-2 and TRBJ2-1, with D maybe TRBD2 (6 bases). Germline V gives CDR1 WSHSY, CDR2 SAAADI. Deletions cut 6 bases from V and 4 bases from J, with 16 bases between. CDR3 length: 15 amino acids. CDR3 nucleotide sequence: TGCGCCAGCAGCGGCGAACGGGGGTCTTACAATGAGCAGTTCTTC. This translates into CASSGERGSYNEQFF.

This clonotype was observed at least ten times. The CDR3 region is CASSQDYGQGRALHF. The CDR3 DNA reads TGTGCCAGCAGCCAAGACTACGGACAGGGGAGAGCCCTCCACTTT. The gene calls are TRBV4-2 and TRBJ1-6; TRBD1 matches at 9 bases. V trimming: 0 bases; J trimming: 14 bases; junction bases outside the gene matches: 8. Germline CDR1 reads LGHNA; CDR2 reads YNFKEQ. This CDR3 is built from 15 residues.

This rearrangement joins TRBV12-3 or TRBV12-4 to TRBJ2-3; 15 nucleotides line up with TRBD2. This CDR3 spans 18 amino acids. Trimming at V came to 6 bases and at J to 1 base, leaving 8 bases not matched to a gene. This CDR3 is CASSHGLAGGPRTDTQYF. The CDR3 DNA reads TGTGCCAGCAGCCACGGACTAGCGGGAGGGCCTCGCACAGATACGCAGTATTTT.

In its sample, this clonotype was seen many times. The rearrangement uses TRBV20-1 and TRBJ2-7, with 8 bases aligning to TRBD2. J gave up 0 bases and V 1 base, and 5 bases lay outside the gene matches. The CDR3 contains 15 residues. CDR1 is DFQATT, CDR2 SNEGSKA, per germline (reference sequence). DNA of the CDR3: TGCAGTGCTAGAGGTACTAGCGGCAGCTCCTACGAGCAGTACTTC. Amino acids: CSARGTSGSSYEQYF.

This clonotype was seen only a few times. This chain joins TRBV6-2 or TRBV6-3 and TRBJ1-1, with 10 nucleotides matching TRBD1. V dropped 4 bases and J dropped 4; count of bases not matched to a gene: 12. This CDR3 has 17 amino acids. Germline V lookup: CDR1 MNHEY, CDR2 SVGEGT. The chain's CDR3 is CASSFSLSTGGFTEAFF. CDR3 coding DNA: TGTGCCAGCAGTTTTTCCCTTTCGACAGGGGGCTTCACTGAAGCTTTCTTT.

Only a few counts were recorded for this clonotype. The chain has TRBV14 and TRBJ2-7; D call uncertain. The ends were cut back, 3 bases at V and 7 bases at J, with 16 bases in the middle. Germline CDR1 is SGHDN and CDR2 is FVKESK. The CDR3 is made up of 14 amino acids. The CDR3, as DNA: TGTGCCAGCAGCCAGAGTGCAGGTTCCTCTGAGCAGTACGTC. Translating gives CASSQSAGSSEQYV.

V usage is TRBV3-1 and J usage is TRBJ2-7; tentative D call: TRBD1 (6 bases). The CDR3 sequence is 18 residues long. Germline V gives CDR1 LGHDT, CDR2 YNNKEL (reference sequence). Trimming took off 4 bases at V and 0 bases at J, with 22 bases between the two ends. Here the CDR3 reads CASSPGHLIRKSSYEQYF. CDR3 bases: TGTGCCAGCAGCCCGGGACATCTTATCCGGAAAAGCTCCTACGAGCAGTACTTC.

This clonotype was seen at least ten times. The chain carries TRBV12-3 or TRBV12-4 and TRBJ2-7; 10 bases are shared with TRBD2. This CDR3 spans 14 amino acids. Trimming removed 6 bases from V and 3 bases from J; junction bases left unmatched: 5. The CDR3 region is CASRQSGGGYEQYF. Here the CDR3 DNA reads TGTGCCAGCAGACAGAGCGGGGGGGGCTACGAGCAGTACTTC.

The sample holds many counts of this clonotype. CDR3 coding DNA: TGCAGTGCTATCTCGTGGGGGCGGAACACGGCAGATACGCAGTATTTT. This translates into CSAISWGRNTADTQYF. The genes are TRBV20-1 and TRBJ2-3; the D gene is possibly TRBD1 (6 bases). The V and J ends lost 4 bases and 4 bases respectively, with 21 bases between them. CDR1 DFQATT and CDR2 SNEGSKA come from the germline V gene (reference sequence). This CDR3 is 16 amino acids long.

The chain carries TRBV4-3 and TRBJ1-6; D possibly corresponds to TRBD1 (6 bases). The CDR3 has 15 amino acids. V gave up 0 bases and J gave up 8 bases, with 11 bases separating them. From germline, CDR1 is LGHNA and CDR2 YSLEER. The CDR3 is CASSQEPGADSPLHF. In DNA, the CDR3 is TGCGCCAGCAGCCAAGAACCAGGGGCTGATTCACCCCTCCACTTT.

This clonotype was seen repeatedly, ten times or more. The chain combines TRBV10-3 with TRBJ2-3; D ambiguous. The V and J ends lost 0 bases and 5 bases respectively, with 6 bases between them. There are 13 residues in the CDR3. Looked up from germline, CDR1 is ENHRY and CDR2 is SYGVKD. CDR3 sequence reads: CAISESLLDTQYF. DNA of the CDR3: TGTGCCATCAGTGAGTCGTTGCTAGATACGCAGTATTTT.

This clonotype has at least ten counts. The chain recombines TRBV5-1 with TRBJ2-1; 7 nucleotides align to TRBD1. The CDR3 totals 14 residues. Trimming at V came to 4 bases and at J to 4 bases, leaving 5 bases not matched to a gene. Germline V lookup: CDR1 SGHRS, CDR2 YFSETQ. CDR3 nucleotides: TGCGCCAGCAGCCCAGGGACAGCTTACAATGAGCAGTTCTTC. It encodes CASSPGTAYNEQFF.